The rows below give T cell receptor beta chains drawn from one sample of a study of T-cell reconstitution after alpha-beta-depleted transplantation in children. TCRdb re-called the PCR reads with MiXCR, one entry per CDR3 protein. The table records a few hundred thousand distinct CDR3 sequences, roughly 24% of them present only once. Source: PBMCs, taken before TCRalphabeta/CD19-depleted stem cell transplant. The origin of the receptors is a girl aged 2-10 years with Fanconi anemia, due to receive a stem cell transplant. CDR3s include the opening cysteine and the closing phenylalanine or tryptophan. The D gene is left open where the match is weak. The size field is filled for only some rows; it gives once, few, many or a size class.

DNA: TGTGCCAGCAGCTTAGAGACTAGCGGTTTGTATGGTCATACGCAGTATTTT
CDR3: CASSLETSGLYGHTQYF
D: TRBD2
J: TRBJ2-3
V: TRBV11-2
size: NA

DNA: TGCAGTGCTAGAGAATGGGTTCGGGGGGTTCGGGACAATGAGCAGTTCTTC
CDR3: CSAREWVRGVRDNEQFF
D: TRBD2
J: TRBJ2-1
V: TRBV20-1
size: NA

DNA: TGTGCCAGCAGCGAGGGACTAGCAGAGGGAGTTACGCAGTATTTT
CDR3: CASSEGLAEGVTQYF
D: TRBD2
J: TRBJ2-3
V: TRBV11-3
size: NA

DNA: TGCAGTGGAAAAGGGGGCAATCAGCCCCAGCATTTT
CDR3: CSGKGGNQPQHF
D: NA
J: TRBJ1-5
V: TRBV20-1
size: NA

DNA: TGCAGTGCTAGGTTGGGGACAGTAGAGACCCAGTACTTC
CDR3: CSARLGTVETQYF
D: TRBD1
J: TRBJ2-5
V: TRBV20-1
size: NA

DNA: TGTGCCAGCAGCATTAGCGGGAGTAAGAACAATGAGCAGTTCTTC
CDR3: CASSISGSKNNEQFF
D: TRBD2
J: TRBJ2-1
V: TRBV7-3
size: NA

DNA: TGTGCCAGCAGCGTCGGGACTAGCGGGATCAATGAGCAGTTCTTC
CDR3: CASSVGTSGINEQFF
D: TRBD2
J: TRBJ2-1
V: TRBV5-6
size: many

DNA: TGCAGCGTTATACAGGGAACCCAGTACTTC
CDR3: CSVIQGTQYF
D: NA
J: TRBJ2-5
V: TRBV29-1
size: many

DNA: TGCGCCAGCAGCTTGGTACGGGACACAGATACGCAGTATTTT
CDR3: CASSLVRDTDTQYF
D: NA
J: TRBJ2-3
V: TRBV5-1
size: NA

DNA: TGTGCCAGCAGTGAATCGACAGTAGAAGCTTTCTTT
CDR3: CASSESTVEAFF
D: NA
J: TRBJ1-1
V: TRBV2
size: many

DNA: TGCAGCGCCCGTGAGGGCCAGGGGGGTGCCGAGCAGTACTTC
CDR3: CSAREGQGGAEQYF
D: NA
J: TRBJ2-7
V: TRBV29-1
size: many

DNA: TGTGCCAGCAGTGAGGCCACCTACAATGAGCAGTTCTTC
CDR3: CASSEATYNEQFF
D: NA
J: TRBJ2-1
V: TRBV6-1
size: many

DNA: TGTGCCAGCAGTGGTACAGGGGAAACTGAAGCTTTCTTT
CDR3: CASSGTGETEAFF
D: TRBD1
J: TRBJ1-1
V: TRBV28
size: few

DNA: TGTGCCAGCAGCTTATCCTTCCTCCAAGAGACCCAGTACTTC
CDR3: CASSLSFLQETQYF
D: NA
J: TRBJ2-5
V: TRBV7-9
size: few

DNA: TGTGCCAGCACCTCTAGCGGGGACTTCCAAGAGACCCAGTACTTC
CDR3: CASTSSGDFQETQYF
D: TRBD2
J: TRBJ2-5
V: TRBV11-2
size: NA

DNA: TGTGCCAGCAGCGCACGTAACGGCGGGACAGGGTTAGCGGGAGTCGAAGAGACCCAGTACTTC
CDR3: CASSARNGGTGLAGVEETQYF
D: NA
J: TRBJ2-5
V: TRBV4-2
size: few

DNA: TGTGCCAGCATGGTGCGGACGAACACCGGGGAGCTGTTTTTT
CDR3: CASMVRTNTGELFF
D: NA
J: TRBJ2-2
V: TRBV7-2
size: NA

DNA: TGCAGTGCTCGGGGGGGGATTTCCTACGAGCAGTACTTC
CDR3: CSARGGISYEQYF
D: TRBD2
J: TRBJ2-7
V: TRBV20-1
size: many